This passage covers 22 T cell receptor beta chains from one sample sequenced in a study of cytomegalovirus exposure and HLA in healthy donors (dated by TCRdb to 2015 to 2018). The library came from the immunoSEQ multiplex PCR assay. The multiplex PCR relied on a mix of 60 forward primers for TCR Vbeta segments and 13 reverse primers for TCR Jbeta segments. This immuneACCESS table, as held by TCRdb, lists in-frame sequences with V and J called but not all clones. Of the missing ones, under half trace to an unresolved V gene in checked studies; the others have no known cause. Here the sample has 130,000 or so clones; around 80% occur a single time. Approximately 9.1% of the sample is taken by the ten largest. Sequenced material: PBMCs. All receptors derive from a woman aged 50 to 60 in good health and CMV-seropositive.

This chain connects TRBV9 to TRBJ1-1; 10 bases are shared with TRBD1. J was trimmed by 4 bases and V by 3 bases; bases with no gene match: 9. Germline V gives CDR1 SGDLS, CDR2 YYNGEE. CDR3 length equals 16 residues. Here the CDR3 DNA reads TGTGCCAGCAGCGACCCCCCTGGACAGGGGGGCACTGAAGCTTTCTTT. Encoded protein: CASSDPPGQGGTEAFF.

The gene calls are TRBV7-9 and TRBJ2-5, with 11 bases matching TRBD2. This CDR3 is 17 amino acids long. Trimming cost V 3 bases and J 5 bases; bases outside gene matches: 11. Germline loops: CDR1 SEHNR, CDR2 FQNEAQ (reference sequence). CDR3 sequence: CASSLGTSGSGGETQYF. CDR3 nucleotide sequence: TGTGCCAGCAGCTTGGGTACTAGCGGGAGCGGAGGGGAGACCCAGTACTTC.

V and J are TRBV9 and TRBJ2-1; possible D gene TRBD2, 6 bases. Germline lookup yields CDR1 SGDLS and CDR2 YYNGEE. V was pared by 0 bases and J by 5 bases, with 12 bases between. The CDR3 contains 15 residues. The CDR3: CASSVVPSANNEQFF. CDR3 in DNA: TGTGCCAGCAGCGTAGTGCCTAGCGCCAACAATGAGCAGTTCTTC.

The sample holds one count of this clone. The chain uses TRBV10-1 and TRBJ2-2; 7 bases match TRBD2. The ends lost 5 bases at V and 6 bases at J; junction bases unmatched: 6. The germline V gene encodes CDR1 WNHNN and CDR2 SYGVQD (reference sequence). This CDR3 spans 14 amino acids. In DNA form, the CDR3 reads TGCGCCAGCAGTCGGACTAGGGAAGCCGGGGAGCTGTTTTTT. Protein: CASSRTREAGELFF.

Note on this clone: Other DNA sequences of this sample code for an identical CDR3. The chain uses TRBV6-5 and TRBJ2-1; no firm D call. The CDR3 covers 13 residues. CDR1 MNHEY and CDR2 SVGAGI come from the germline V gene. The V end lost 6 bases, the J end lost 4 bases, and 10 bases lay between the germline ends. The CDR3 coding sequence is TGTGCCAGCAGGCCGTCGGGTTACAATGAGCAGTTCTTC. Amino acids: CASRPSGYNEQFF.

The chain couples TRBV5-1 to TRBJ1-2; D uncertain. Trimming removed 4 bases at V and 4 bases at J, with 17 bases between. The CDR3 consists of 15 residues. CDR1 and CDR2 (germline): SGHRS, YFSETQ. This chain's CDR3 is CASSPAAEWAYGYTF. The CDR3 nucleotides are TGCGCCAGCAGCCCGGCCGCAGAATGGGCCTATGGCTACACCTTC.

The CDR3 bases are TGTGCCAGCAGTGGTCAGGGTCAAGAAAAACTGTTTTTT. Amino acids: CASSGQGQEKLFF. The rearrangement links TRBV2 to TRBJ1-4, with a tentative D call TRBD1 (5 bases). Trimming removed 4 bases at V and 8 bases at J, with 11 bases between. Germline V gives CDR1 SNHLY, CDR2 FYNNEI. CDR3 length: 13 residues.

This clone was counted a single time. The chain is built from TRBV7-8 and TRBJ2-2; 10 bases fit TRBD2. The CDR3 is 17 amino acids. Losses at the gene ends were 5 bases for V and 8 bases for J; bases not matched to a gene: 14. Germline V CDR1 and CDR2: SGHVS, FQNEAQ. The CDR3 sequence is CASSPLAASGSRGELFF. The CDR3 DNA reads TGTGCCAGCAGCCCCCTAGCGGCTAGCGGGAGTCGGGGGGAGCTGTTTTTT.

The chain links TRBV5-1 to TRBJ2-7, with D possibly being TRBD1 (6 bases). The CDR3 totals 14 residues. Trimming stripped 1 base from V and 7 bases from J, with 15 bases between. CDR1 SGHRS and CDR2 YFSETQ come from the germline V gene. CDR3 DNA sequence: TGCGCCAGCAGCTTGTTTGGGGGCTTGGGTGAGCAGTACTTC. It encodes CASSLFGGLGEQYF.

The chain's CDR3 is CASRLGTADSNQPQHF. In nucleotides, the CDR3 is TGTGCCAGCCGGCTTGGGACAGCAGATAGCAATCAGCCCCAGCATTTT. The chain combines TRBV27 with TRBJ1-5, with TRBD1 identical over 7 bases. There are 16 residues in the CDR3. V trimming: 8 bases; J trimming: 0 bases; junction bases outside the gene matches: 10. CDR1 MNHEY and CDR2 SMNVEV come from the germline V gene (reference sequence).

In this sample, this clone turned up a few times. The V gene is TRBV27, the J gene TRBJ2-3, with TRBD2 matching 13 bases. The CDR3 extends over 16 amino acids. The J segment lost 1 base and the V segment lost 4 bases, leaving 2 bases of the junction unmatched. The germline V gene has CDR1 MNHEY and CDR2 SMNVEV (reference sequence). CDR3 sequence: CASSWTSGGRTDTQYF. DNA of the CDR3: TGTGCCAGCAGTTGGACTAGCGGGGGTCGCACAGATACGCAGTATTTT.

This sequence joins TRBV6-1 and TRBJ1-4, with D hard to call. The CDR3 covers 17 residues. The V gene's germline CDR1 is MNHNS and CDR2 SASEGT. V lost 2 bases and J 5 bases, leaving 18 bases between the germline ends. CDR3 sequence reads: CASSEWLFSGLNEKLFF. CDR3 coding DNA: TGTGCCAGCAGTGAATGGTTATTTAGCGGCCTCAATGAAAAACTGTTTTTT.

The V and J genes are TRBV5-4 and TRBJ2-1, with D possibly TRBD2 on 5 matching bases. CDR3 length: 15 residues. The V end was cut by 6 bases, the J end by 5 bases, with 18 bases between. Germline V gene lookup returns CDR1 SGHNT and CDR2 YYREEE (reference sequence). The DNA of the CDR3 is TGTGCCAGCATCCACTTGGGAGAACTCAACAATGAGCAGTTCTTC. Translation: CASIHLGELNNEQFF.

This rearrangement joins TRBV12-2 to TRBJ2-2; the DNA was not used to check the table's D call, TRBD1. TRBV12-2 is reported as a pseudogene. This CDR3 contains 20 residues. CDR3 amino acids: CASRLAWDRHLLSNTGELFF. DNA of the CDR3: TGTGCAAGTCGCTTAGCGTGGGACAGGCATCTTCTCTCGAACACCGGGGAGCTGTTTTTT.

The CDR3 spells CASSSRSSGRSDGNEQFF. CDR3 in DNA: TGTGCCAGCAGCTCAAGGTCCAGCGGGAGAAGTGATGGCAATGAGCAGTTCTTC. V gene TRBV4-2 combines with J gene TRBJ2-1, with 8 bases identical to TRBD2. The CDR3 spans 18 residues. Germline CDR1 LGHNA, CDR2 YNFKEQ. The V gene end was trimmed by 5 bases and the J gene end by 6 bases; junction bases not matched to a gene: 18.

The V gene is TRBV5-6, the J gene TRBJ2-1, with TRBD2 identical over 7 bases. Germline loops: CDR1 SGHDT, CDR2 YYEEEE. The CDR3 loop spans 15 amino acids. The J segment lost 10 bases and the V segment lost 4 bases, leaving 14 bases of the junction unmatched. CDR3 sequence reads: CASSPVGGVPAEQFF. The CDR3 DNA is TGTGCCAGCAGCCCGGTGGGGGGGGTCCCCGCCGAGCAGTTCTTC.

CDR3: CASSPRWLAGGPDTGELFF. CDR3 nucleotides: TGTGCCAGCAGTCCCCGGTGGCTAGCGGGAGGGCCTGACACCGGGGAGCTGTTTTTT. The chain couples TRBV27 to TRBJ2-2; 12 bases line up with TRBD2. The CDR3 sequence is 19 residues long. The germline gives CDR1 MNHEY, CDR2 SMNVEV (reference sequence). The junction had 13 bases not matched to a gene; V was cut back by 5 bases and J by 3 bases.

This clone was detected a few times. J is TRBJ2-1 and V is TRBV19; TRBD2 aligns across 14 bases. The CDR3 has 16 residues. V lost 4 bases to trimming and J lost 11 bases; unmatched junction nucleotides: 10. Germline V gene data show CDR1 as LNHDA and CDR2 as SQIVND (reference sequence). CDR3 sequence reads: CASSTSGTSGGSQQFF. The CDR3 nucleotides read TGTGCCAGTAGTACGTCCGGGACTAGCGGGGGTTCTCAGCAGTTCTTC.

The sample holds one count of this clone. CDR3 protein: CASSPDTGFYGYTF. The CDR3 nucleotides are TGTGCCAGCAGCCCCGATACAGGGTTCTATGGCTACACCTTC. The chain has TRBV6-1 and TRBJ1-2; possible D gene TRBD1, 6 bases. Germline-derived CDR1 and CDR2 are MNHNS and SASEGT. Trimming left V 6 bases short and J 4 bases short, with 15 bases between. This CDR3 spans 14 amino acids.

Only one count was recorded for this clone. This chain uses TRBV9 with TRBJ2-1, with D tentatively TRBD2 (7 bases). Trimming shortened V by 0 bases and J by 3 bases, and 13 bases separated the two germline ends. The CDR3 runs to 16 residues. Germline CDR1 is SGDLS and CDR2 is YYNGEE. CDR3 sequence (DNA): TGTGCCAGCAGCGTAGGTGGGGGGGCCCTCTACAATGAGCAGTTCTTC. It codes for CASSVGGGALYNEQFF.

DNA for the CDR3: TGCGCCAGCAGCCCGGGGGGGCCCGGTACCGGGGAGCTGTTTTTT. As protein: CASSPGGPGTGELFF. This chain uses TRBV5-1 with TRBJ2-2; 8 bases fit TRBD2. V was clipped by 4 bases and J by 5 bases; unmatched bases: 7. CDR1 and CDR2 from the germline V gene are SGHRS and YFSETQ. The CDR3 length is 15 residues.

V and J are TRBV19 and TRBJ2-4; 10 nucleotides match TRBD1. The V segment lost 1 base and the J segment 6 bases; nucleotides outside the gene matches: 0. Per germline, CDR1 LNHDA and CDR2 SQIVND (reference sequence). The CDR3 extends over 14 amino acids. The CDR3: CASSIGDRGNIQYF. The CDR3 DNA follows: TGTGCCAGTAGTATAGGGGACAGGGGAAACATTCAGTACTTC.